The sequence of this T cell receptor beta chain was determined in a study of shared clonotypes between healthy human individuals. Researchers partitioned CD4+ cells into CD45RA+ naive and CD45RA-negative memory subsets. This CDR3 spans 14 amino acids. After removal of 5 bases from V and 0 bases from J, the junction contained 5 bases not matched to a gene. CDR1 and CDR2 (germline): SGHNT, YYREEE (reference sequence). General study points: Four donors held about 5% of naive CD4 clonotypes in common. Large sequencing depth failed to make sorted-subset sequencing complete, rarefaction showed.

As to this clone: What it binds is not known.

On sorted subsets, replicate PCRs used 200 ng DNA, or tens of thousands of T cell genomes. The protocol was immunoSEQ multiplex PCR, while the TCRdb copy is restricted to in-frame clones and leaves out a portion. The sample consists of about 2 million clones, around 95% of them appearing once. This TCR came from a man younger than 30 in good health. The genes are TRBV5-4 and TRBJ2-7; 7 bases are shared with TRBD1. What was sequenced was naive CD4+ T cells sorted from blood. Noted subset: CD45RA+ positively selected. The CDR3 is CASSFGQASYEQYF. The DNA of the CDR3 is TGTGCCAGCAGTTTTGGACAGGCCTCCTACGAGCAGTACTTC.